Listed here is a single T cell receptor beta chain. Germline-derived CDR1 and CDR2 are GTSNPN and SVGIG (reference sequence). The V gene lost 2 bases and the J gene lost 0 bases, with 15 bases spanning the gap. The length of the CDR3 is 16 residues. The data were taken from a study of radiation and T cells in renal cell carcinoma. Data came from immunoSEQ multiplex PCR; TCRdb stores just in-frame clones and leaves some out. The sample contains some 14,000 clones, less than 65% of which appear only once. Treatment noted: 15 Gy SBRT to primary tumor, nephrectomy 4 weeks later. Nephrectomy followed 15 Gy stereotactic body radiation by 4 weeks.

The sequence derives from a woman aged 70 to 79 with renal cell carcinoma. Here the sequenced sample was tumor tissue, taken from a patient whose treatment included radiotherapy and nephrectomy. V gene TRBV30 combines with J gene TRBJ2-3, with D tentatively TRBD2 (6 bases). CDR3 amino acids: CAWSSAGLTSTDTQYF. The CDR3 DNA is TGTGCCTGGAGTTCCGCGGGACTTACTAGCACAGATACGCAGTATTTT.